This T cell receptor beta chain emerged from a study of early T cells in non-severe SARS-CoV-2 infection. Study at large: Investigators sequenced bulk RNA drawn from unsorted whole blood, and chains remained unpaired.

One entry per CDR3 protein, called by TCRdb with MiXCR from the 5' RACE reads. The sample carries 90,000 to 100,000 distinct CDR3 sequences, less than 15% recorded once. The clonotype was recovered from an adult who was a healthcare worker with PCR-confirmed SARS-CoV-2 infection or an uninfected control (not recorded which). Material: whole blood.

For the CDR3, the DNA is TGTGCCAGCAGCCGTGAGACCCAGTACTTC. Translated: CASSRETQYF. The V and J genes are TRBV7-2 and TRBJ2-5; no definite D call. The CDR3 is 10 amino acids. Per the germline V gene, CDR1 is SGHTA and CDR2 is FQGNSA. Trimming left V 5 bases short and J 5 bases short, with 3 bases between.